This TCR beta chain was captured by sequencing in a study of shared clonotypes between healthy human individuals. About the study: For every donor, three CD4 naive, three CD4 memory, two CD8 naive and one CD8 memory plates were used.

Donors were healthy HIV-negative adults without recent acute infections or vaccinations. CD4+ cells underwent separation, giving CD45RA+ naive and CD45RA-negative memory subsets. Note on this clone: The antigen remains unidentified.

Germline V CDR1 and CDR2: SGHNT, YYREEE (reference sequence). The CDR3 runs 17 residues. With 5 bases clipped from V and 0 bases from J, the junction kept 12 bases outside the gene matches. Overall study findings and caveats: Of the naive CD4 clonotypes, roughly 5% were shared across a few donors.

The data were produced by immunoSEQ multiplex PCR, yet TCRdb's version contains in-frame clones alone and is incomplete. The sample includes around 1.5 million clones, roughly 98% of them seen just once. The sequenced material came from naive CD4+ T cells sorted from blood. Described subset: CD45RA+ positively selected. This chain uses TRBV5-4 with TRBJ1-1; 8 bases line up with TRBD1. The sequence derives from a man aged 30-40 years in good health. CDR3 loop: CASSSPVPGGMNTEAFF. CDR3 sequence (DNA): TGTGCCAGCAGTTCGCCAGTTCCAGGGGGCATGAACACTGAAGCTTTCTTT.